The present TCR beta chain was sequenced within a study of cytomegalovirus exposure and HLA in healthy donors. Study-wide context: Later, an analysis reported that the 120 or so validation repertoires had used the same platform as the approximately 720 first-cohort repertoires. Findings and caveats of the study: In vitro checks showed that a few CMV-associated chains really do target CMV antigens. Cytomegalovirus-associated status was assigned to about 160 TCR beta chains. The classifier, whose performance was assessed in both the original and validation cohorts, reportedly diagnosed cytomegalovirus status with high specificity and sensitivity.

Here immunoSEQ multiplex PCR was the method, and the copy in TCRdb shows in-frame clones only, minus some. The sample lists 55,000 to 85,000 clones, roughly 93% seen once, with roughly 1% in the top ten. Details on this clone: The target antigen is unknown.

Germline V gene sequence: CDR1 SQVTM, CDR2 ANQGSEA. V lost 6 bases and J lost 4; bases outside the gene matches: 11. This CDR3 is 15 amino acids long. V usage is TRBV29-1 and J usage is TRBJ1-5; TRBD1 matches at 8 bases. Sequencing input: PBMCs. The clonotype was recovered from a woman aged 18-35 years in good health and CMV-seronegative. The CDR3 loop is CSVEPGTGGNQPQHF. In DNA form, the CDR3 reads TGCAGCGTCGAGCCTGGGACAGGTGGAAATCAGCCCCAGCATTTT.